This T cell receptor beta chain originates from a study of CD8 T cells in Susac syndrome. Study results and limitations: In its TCR sequencing and HLA analysis, the study acknowledged that the number of individuals was relatively small.

cDNA came from around 0.5 to 1 ug RNA primed by random hexamers. Amplification of TCR beta CDR3 by immunoSEQ multiplex PCR spanned 54 Vbeta and 13 Jbeta. TCRdb redid the calling of the immunoSEQ multiplex PCR reads with MiXCR, one entry per CDR3 protein. The sample records about 300,000 distinct CDR3 sequences, roughly 90% being singletons. CDR3 length equals 16 residues. Sequencing of TCR beta was undertaken in CD8+ and CD4+ T cells derived from blood. To note about this clonotype: Antigen specificity is unknown.

The chain employs TRBV21-1 and TRBJ1-5. TRBV21-1 is assigned pseudogene status. What was sequenced was CD8+ T cells from PBMCs. The TCR was taken from a human donor with multiple sclerosis. In DNA form, the CDR3 reads TGTGCCAGCAGCAAAGAAAAAGAATCAAGCAATCAGCCCCAGCATTTT. This sequence encodes CASSKEKESSNQPQHF.